What follows are 5 T cell receptor beta chains derived from one specimen sequenced in a study of cytomegalovirus exposure and HLA in healthy donors. 13 Jbeta primers and 60 Vbeta primers were used for the PCR. Assay: immunoSEQ multiplex PCR; the TCRdb copy retains only in-frame clones and omits some. The profile shows more than 75,000 clones, 74% of them singletons. The sequencing sample was made of PBMCs. All receptors derive from a man in his forties in good health and CMV-seropositive.

This clone was seen once. This rearrangement joins TRBV2 to TRBJ1-5; D call uncertain. Trimming left V 7 bases short and J 5 bases short, with 12 bases between. The CDR3 is 13 residues long. The germline V gene has CDR1 SNHLY and CDR2 FYNNEI. This CDR3 reads CASTPERDQPQHF. CDR3 nucleotide sequence: TGTGCCAGCACTCCGGAGAGGGATCAGCCCCAGCATTTT. The entire variable domain, with the rest obtained from reference TRBV2 and TRBJ1-5, is as follows: EPEVTQTPSHQVTQMGQEVILRCVPISNHLYFYWYRQILGQKVEFLVSFYNNEISEKSEIFDDQFSVERPDGSNFTLKIRSTKLEDSAMYFCASTPERDQPQHFGDGTRLSIL.

The chain couples TRBV2 to TRBJ1-5; D gene unclear. V lost 5 bases and J 6 bases, leaving 14 bases between the germline ends. The CDR3 is 14 amino acids. Looked up from germline, CDR1 is SNHLY and CDR2 is FYNNEI. The CDR3 nucleotides are TGTGCCAGCAGTCTGGAGGGTCCCGGTCAGCCCCAGCATTTT. Residues: CASSLEGPGQPQHF.

This chain joins TRBV4-2 and TRBJ1-6; 7 bases fit TRBD1. V lost 0 bases and J lost 8; bases outside the gene matches: 7. The CDR3 loop spans 16 amino acids. Germline CDR1 LGHNA, CDR2 YNFKEQ. The CDR3 loop is CASSQDPGTEYSPLHF. The CDR3 DNA follows: TGTGCCAGCAGCCAAGATCCCGGGACAGAGTATTCACCCCTCCACTTT.

The V call is TRBV2, the J call TRBJ2-7; D is undetermined. Germline-derived CDR1 and CDR2 are SNHLY and FYNNEI. CDR3 length equals 15 residues. The ends were cut back, 5 bases at V and 0 bases at J, with 14 bases in the middle. The CDR3, as DNA: TGTGCCAGCAGTCCAATAGAAAACAGCTCCTACGAGCAGTACTTC. Encoded protein: CASSPIENSSYEQYF. Together with reference TRBV2 and TRBJ2-7, the CDR3 gives the full variable domain: EPEVTQTPSHQVTQMGQEVILRCVPISNHLYFYWYRQILGQKVEFLVSFYNNEISEKSEIFDDQFSVERPDGSNFTLKIRSTKLEDSAMYFCASSPIENSSYEQYFGPGTRLTVT.

The chain uses TRBV15 and TRBJ2-2; 14 bases line up with TRBD2. J lost 6 bases, V lost 4 bases, and 1 base had no gene match. CDR3 length: 15 amino acids. Germline CDR1 LNHNV, CDR2 YYDKDF (reference sequence). CDR3 loop: CATSKGLAGAGELFF. The DNA of the CDR3 is TGTGCCACCAGCAAGGGACTAGCGGGAGCCGGGGAGCTGTTTTTT.